These T cell receptor beta chains were read from a single sample in a study of vaccination effects on CD4 cells after COVID-19. These TCRs' antigens remain unknown. Repertoires were generated with immunoSEQ multiplex PCR, while TCRdb's copy carries only in-frame clones and drops some. This sample carries 50,000 to 65,000 clones, roughly 79% of them seen once, and the ten largest clones take roughly 2.7%. Sequenced material: CD4+ T cells from PBMCs cultured with HCoV-229E spike peptides, taken before COVID-19 vaccination. The receptors here all came from a human donor who received a COVID-19 vaccine. The CDR3 runs from the conserved cysteine through the conserved F or W. A D gene is named only where the DNA matches it firmly. For some rows the clone size is stated as once, few or many, or as a class when expanded; others skip it.

.	13	.	TRBV6-5	TRBJ1-1	CASKAFDRTEAFF	TGTGCCAGCAAAGCCTTTGATAGGACTGAAGCTTTCTTT
.	14	.	TRBV5-1	TRBJ1-4	CASSFGGTNEKLFF	TGCGCCAGCAGCTTCGGGGGAACTAATGAAAAACTGTTTTTT
TRBD1	16	once	TRBV7-9	TRBJ2-5	CASSSNRQGLWETQYF	TGTGCCAGCAGCTCGAATCGACAGGGGCTCTGGGAGACCCAGTACTTC
.	12	.	TRBV30	TRBJ2-3	CAWSVSGDTQYF	TGTGCCTGGAGTGTTAGTGGAGATACGCAGTATTTT
.	13	once	TRBV6-5	TRBJ2-3	CAIRELGSDTQYF	TGTGCCATCAGAGAGCTAGGGTCGGATACGCAGTATTTT
.	11	.	TRBV20-1	TRBJ1-1	CSARAGAEAFF	TGCAGTGCTAGAGCGGGCGCTGAAGCTTTCTTT
TRBD1	15	.	TRBV2	TRBJ2-2	CASSSGQGGSGELFF	TGTGCCAGCAGTTCAGGACAGGGCGGGTCCGGGGAGCTGTTTTTT
.	18	.	TRBV4-1	TRBJ2-5	CASSQEGSLPRGVETQYF	TGCGCCAGCAGCCAAGAAGGCAGTTTACCCAGGGGCGTGGAGACCCAGTACTTC
.	11	.	TRBV6-5	TRBJ2-1	CASRGHHEQFF	TGTGCCAGCAGAGGACACCATGAGCAGTTCTTC
TRBD2	16	.	TRBV6-5	TRBJ2-3	CASSYLGGGSTDTQYF	TGTGCCAGCAGTTACCTCGGCGGGGGGAGCACAGATACGCAGTATTTT
TRBD1	14	.	TRBV5-1	TRBJ2-5	CASSLAEGAETQYF	TGCGCCAGCAGCTTGGCTGAGGGGGCGGAGACCCAGTACTTC